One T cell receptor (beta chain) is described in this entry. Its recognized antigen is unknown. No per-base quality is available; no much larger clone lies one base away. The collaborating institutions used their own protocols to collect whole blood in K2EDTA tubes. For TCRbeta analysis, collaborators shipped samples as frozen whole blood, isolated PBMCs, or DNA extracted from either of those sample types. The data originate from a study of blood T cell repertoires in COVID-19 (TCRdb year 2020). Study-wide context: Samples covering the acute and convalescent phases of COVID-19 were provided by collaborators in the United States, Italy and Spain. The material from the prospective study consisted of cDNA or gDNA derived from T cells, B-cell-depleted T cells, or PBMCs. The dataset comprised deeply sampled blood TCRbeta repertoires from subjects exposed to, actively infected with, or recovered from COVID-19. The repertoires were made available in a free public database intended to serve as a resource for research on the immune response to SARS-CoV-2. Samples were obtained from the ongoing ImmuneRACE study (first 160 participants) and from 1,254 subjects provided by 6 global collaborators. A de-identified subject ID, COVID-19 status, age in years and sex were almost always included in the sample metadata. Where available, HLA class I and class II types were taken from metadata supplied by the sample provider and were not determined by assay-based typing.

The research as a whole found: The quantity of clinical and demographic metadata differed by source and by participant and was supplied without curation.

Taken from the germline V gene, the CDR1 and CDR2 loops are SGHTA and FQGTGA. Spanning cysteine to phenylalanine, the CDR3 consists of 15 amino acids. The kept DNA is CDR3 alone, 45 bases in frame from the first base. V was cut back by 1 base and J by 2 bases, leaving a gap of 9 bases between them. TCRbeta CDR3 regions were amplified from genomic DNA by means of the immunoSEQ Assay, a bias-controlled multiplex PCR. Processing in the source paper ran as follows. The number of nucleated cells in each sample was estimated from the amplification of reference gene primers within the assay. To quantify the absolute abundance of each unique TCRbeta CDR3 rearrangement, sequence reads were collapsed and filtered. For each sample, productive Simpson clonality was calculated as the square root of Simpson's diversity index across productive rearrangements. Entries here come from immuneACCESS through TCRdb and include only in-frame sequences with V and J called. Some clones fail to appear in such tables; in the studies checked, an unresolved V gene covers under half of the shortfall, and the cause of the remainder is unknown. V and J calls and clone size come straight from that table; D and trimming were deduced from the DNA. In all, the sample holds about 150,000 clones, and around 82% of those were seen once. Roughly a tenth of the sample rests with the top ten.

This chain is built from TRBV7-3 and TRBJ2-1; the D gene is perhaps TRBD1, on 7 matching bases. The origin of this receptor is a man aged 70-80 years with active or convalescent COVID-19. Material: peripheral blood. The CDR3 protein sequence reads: CASSLSGTAYNEQFF. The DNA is TGTGCCAGCAGCTTAAGCGGGACAGCCTACAATGAGCAGTTCTTC.